This TCR beta chain emerged from a study of T-cell memory formation after mild COVID-19 (dated by TCRdb to 2020 to 2023). Background on the whole study: Most TCR sequence clusters were specific to one of the two donors. The cohort comprised two young, previously healthy adult volunteers, one female and one male. In a couple of donors, T-cell clones that expanded and contracted after mild COVID-19 were followed by sequencing TCRalpha and TCRbeta repertoires longitudinally. What the research found in general, with its limitations: Some responding clones were detected in pre-infection memory, which suggested that pre-existing cross-reactive memory T cells had joined the SARS-CoV-2 response. Clones contracting from day 15 to 85 had balanced CD4/CD8 phenotypes, while a second wave expanding from day 15 to 37 was biased towards CD4+. Only two mild cases were covered by the study, and larger cohorts that include severe cases with pre-infection samples were considered necessary. Contracting CD4+ clones were located mainly in the CM and EM memory subsets, whereas CD8+ clones were found to be enriched in EMRA. SARS-CoV-2 specificity was not confirmed for the second-wave clones peaking on day 37.

The CDR3 measures 14 amino acids from cysteine to phenylalanine. The CDR3 DNA has 42 bases and is translated from base 1. V was cut back by 5 bases and J by 3 bases, leaving a gap of 13 bases between them. According to the germline V gene, CDR1 reads SGHRS and CDR2 reads YFSETQ. Sequencing was performed on an Illumina NovaSeq 6000. cDNA libraries for TCRalpha and TCRbeta were prepared by 5'RACE using constant-segment primers, with sample barcodes and unique molecular identifiers added. Trizol reagent was used to extract RNA from every sample. The libraries were amplified in two PCR steps, and the second step added a second sample barcode and Illumina TruSeq adapters. Libraries were sequenced on an Illumina NovaSeq with 2 x 150 bp paired-end reads. Per the source publication's procedure: With migec v1.2.7, reads were demultiplexed and then collapsed into UMI-guided consensus sequences. Using mixcr v2.1.11, UMI consensuses were aligned to TRA and TRB V and J templates and then assembled into clonotypes. Clonotypes were classified as expanded or contracted when called significant by both edgeR and NoisET, with noise models trained on biological replicates. For edgeR calls, the cutoffs were a false discovery rate-adjusted p below 0.01 and a log2 fold-change threshold of 1. As an exploratory analysis of dynamics, max-normalized trajectories of the 1000 most abundant clonotypes were examined by PCA with hierarchical clustering. Separately sequenced CD4+ and CD8+ repertoires were used to assign a CD4 or CD8 phenotype to each responding clone. TCRdb itself trimmed the public reads at Q25 with fastp, ran MiXCR and retained productive beta chains. Each entry merges the rows of one CDR3 protein and shows their most common DNA and genes. TCRdb's processing, not the authors' own work, is the source of the V and J calls. The sample has approximately 300,000 distinct CDR3 sequences on record, 19% of them singletons. The ten largest clonotypes hold over 20% of the sample.

This clonotype has more than one count but fewer than ten. Its binding antigen is unknown. Base qualities are not recorded, but no much larger clone differs from it by a single base. Ficoll-Paque density gradient centrifugation was the method used to isolate PBMCs. The sequence was collected from a man aged 18-30 years who had mild COVID-19 (a few samples of this study predate the infection). The sample titles of this study are shuffled in the database, so cell type and time point are left out; the donor was told from shared clones. The sequence links TRBV5-1 to TRBJ2-3, with TRBD2 as a weak D call on 6 bases. Material for sequencing was PBMCs or a T cell subset sorted from them (not recorded which). The nucleotides read TGCGCCAGCAGAGAGGGACTGGGTACAGATACGCAGTATTTT. This codes for CASREGLGTDTQYF.